This T cell receptor beta chain comes out of a study of blood T cells in healthy people across ages. General observations from the study: In the absence of known donor CMV status, changes in expanded clonotypes were possibly confounded. What prevented conclusive comparison of naive and antigen-experienced cells was that PBMCs were unsorted.

Each donor was a healthy Caucasian individual from Russia, aged roughly 6 to 95. The use of a sample-barcoded 5' primer and a J-beta primer mix characterized a second PCR of about 7 to 12 cycles. Carrying 12 random nucleotides, a template-switch adaptor labeled each individual cDNA molecule. TCRdb reprocessed the 5' RACE reads with MiXCR, giving one entry per CDR3 protein. The table has roughly 1,500,000 distinct CDR3 sequences, approximately 40% seen once; the top ten hold 7.9%. This clonotype appeared many times. Its antigen remains unknown. A much bigger clone sits one base away, suggesting this may be a read error. Trimming cost V 5 bases and J 7 bases; bases outside gene matches: 4. The CDR3 has 12 amino acids.

The sequenced sample was blood. This TCR derives from a woman between 18 and 30 years old in good health. The chain joins TRBV12-3 or TRBV12-4 to TRBJ2-7; 8 positions match TRBD2. DNA of the CDR3: TGTGCCAGCAGTCCGACTAGCGATGAGCAGTACTTC. Translation gives CASSPTSDEQYF.